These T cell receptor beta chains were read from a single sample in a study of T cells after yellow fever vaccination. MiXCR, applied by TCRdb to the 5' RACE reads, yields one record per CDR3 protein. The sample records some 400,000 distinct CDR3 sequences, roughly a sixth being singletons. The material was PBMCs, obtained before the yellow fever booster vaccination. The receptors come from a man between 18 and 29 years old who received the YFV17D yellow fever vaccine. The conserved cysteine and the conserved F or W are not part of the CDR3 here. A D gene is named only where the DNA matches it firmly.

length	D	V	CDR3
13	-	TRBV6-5	ASSYVASYNSPLH
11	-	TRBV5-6	ASSLYNGETQY
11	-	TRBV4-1	ASSQDYDYGYT
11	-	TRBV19	ASSTSAKDIQY
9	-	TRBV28	ASSLRHGYT
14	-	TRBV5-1	ASSPEGGNSNQPQH
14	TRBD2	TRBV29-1	SVVPTSGVAKNIQY
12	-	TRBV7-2	ASSPGPSYNEQF
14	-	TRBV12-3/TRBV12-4	ASSSGQGTKVEKLF
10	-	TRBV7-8	ASSLGERGHL
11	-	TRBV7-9	ASSLWGRGEQF
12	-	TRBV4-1	ASSQVGSSYEQY
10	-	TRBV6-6	ASSYDWYEQY
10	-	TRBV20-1	STVRVNTEAF
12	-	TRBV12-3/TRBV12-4	ASSSPAPNYGYT
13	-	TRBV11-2	ASSLETHPRWRHT
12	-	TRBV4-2	ASSPSGLPGEQY
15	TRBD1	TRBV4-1	ASSQGVFRGRSGELF
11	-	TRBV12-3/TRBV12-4	ASAEGPGNTIY
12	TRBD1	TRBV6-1	ASSDRGSTDTQY
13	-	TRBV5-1	ASTSTQSSYNEQF
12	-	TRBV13	ASSSRIAGDTQY
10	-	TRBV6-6	ASRGGRDEQF
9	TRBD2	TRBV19	ARGLAETQY
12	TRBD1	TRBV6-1	AGGRGQGGETQY
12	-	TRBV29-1	SVLDRQKTYEQY
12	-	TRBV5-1	ASSMPLGPRELF
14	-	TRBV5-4	ASSLAFSGTTGELF
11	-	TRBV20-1	SASGQGNTEAF
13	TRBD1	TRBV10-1	ASSDGQGSKNIQY
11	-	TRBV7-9	ASTTRRGHIQY
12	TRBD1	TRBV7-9	ASSLTGIPYEQY
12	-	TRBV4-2	ASSQESLYTEAF